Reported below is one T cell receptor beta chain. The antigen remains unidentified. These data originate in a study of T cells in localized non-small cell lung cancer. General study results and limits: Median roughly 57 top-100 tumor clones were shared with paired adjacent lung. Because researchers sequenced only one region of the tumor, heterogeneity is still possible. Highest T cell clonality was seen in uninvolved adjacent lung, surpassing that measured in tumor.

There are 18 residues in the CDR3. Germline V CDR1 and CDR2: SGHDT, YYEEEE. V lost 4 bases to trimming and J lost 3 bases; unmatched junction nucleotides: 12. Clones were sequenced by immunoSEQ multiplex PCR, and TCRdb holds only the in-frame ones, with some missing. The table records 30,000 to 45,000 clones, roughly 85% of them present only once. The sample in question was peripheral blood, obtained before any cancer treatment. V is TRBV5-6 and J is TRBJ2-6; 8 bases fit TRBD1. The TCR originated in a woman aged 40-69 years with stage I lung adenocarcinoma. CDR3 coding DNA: TGTGCCAGCAGCCTTCGGACAGGGACCTTCTTTGGGGCCAACGTCCTGACTTTC. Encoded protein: CASSLRTGTFFGANVLTF.